This T cell receptor beta chain was recovered during a study of OX40 agonist ivuxolimab in advanced cancers. In the study overall: Every 2 weeks, ivuxolimab was infused into the patients intravenously at between 0.01 and 10 mg/kg.

The CDR3 sequence is 18 residues long. Whole-study results and caveats: The specificity for antigen of the expanded peripheral T cells was not determined.

Profiling relied on immunoSEQ multiplex PCR, and the TCRdb table lists in-frame clones only, not all of them. The repertoire includes 45,000 to 55,000 clones, about 90% of them detected once, and 3.4% sits in the top ten. This clone has just a few counts. Its matching antigen is unknown. The chain is built from TRBV21-1 and TRBJ2-1. TRBV21-1 is marked as a pseudogene. This TCR derives from an adult with an advanced solid tumor such as melanoma, head and neck, liver or kidney cancer. Sequencing was performed on CD4+ or CD8+ T cells sorted from blood, taken in a trial of the OX40 agonist ivuxolimab. The CDR3 is CASSIKRGPRSSYNEQFF. The CDR3 DNA follows: TGTGCCAGCAGCATCAAACGGGGCCCGAGGAGCTCCTACAATGAGCAGTTCTTC.